This TCR beta chain stems from a study of cytomegalovirus exposure and HLA in healthy donors. About the research overall: Sequencing of about 200 million T cells in an earlier analysis found under 120 million unique TCR beta sequences.

Study-level results: It was reported that the classifier diagnosed cytomegalovirus status with high specificity and sensitivity in both the original and validation cohorts.

The PCR was carried out with 60 Vbeta primers and 13 Jbeta primers. Sequenced by immunoSEQ multiplex PCR; TCRdb stores in-frame clones only, minus some. The sample carries 160,000 or so clones, approximately 85% recorded once. About this clone itself: What it binds is not known.

V was pared by 4 bases and J by 11 bases, with 14 bases between. The CDR3 covers 13 residues. Per germline, CDR1 LGHNA and CDR2 YSLEER. Material: PBMCs. J is TRBJ1-4 and V is TRBV4-3; D ambiguous. The clonotype originates from a man in his fifties or sixties in good health and CMV-seropositive. The CDR3, as DNA: TGCGCCAGCAGCCCCGCGGGTAGGGCCAAACTGTTTTTT. It encodes CASSPAGRAKLFF.